A single sample is the source of the 2 T cell receptor beta chains below, sequenced in a study of control samples from healthy donors and cancer patients. Method: immunoSEQ multiplex PCR; TCRdb's copy keeps in-frame clones and lacks some. The sample has approximately 49,000 clones, 80% to 90% seen once. Sequencing was done on a sample of PBMCs. These receptors were obtained from a woman aged 50 to 60 with lung cancer.

This clone is a singleton in its sample. This chain uses TRBV19 with TRBJ2-1, with 8 bases aligning to TRBD2. The length of the CDR3 is 12 residues. Germline V gene data show CDR1 as LNHDA and CDR2 as SQIVND (reference sequence). Trimming cost V 8 bases and J 9 bases; bases outside gene matches: 6. CDR3 region: CASHRAGGEQFF. CDR3 bases: TGTGCCAGTCATAGGGCGGGGGGTGAGCAGTTCTTC.

The genes are TRBV10-3 and TRBJ1-1, with 12 bases aligning to TRBD1. Unmatched junction bases numbered 5, after V lost 6 bases and J lost 3 bases. The CDR3 extends over 15 amino acids. Germline V gives CDR1 ENHRY, CDR2 SYGVKD. The CDR3 nucleotides are TGTGCCATCAGCCCGGGACAGGGGGCTGACACTGAAGCTTTCTTT. It is translated as CAISPGQGADTEAFF.